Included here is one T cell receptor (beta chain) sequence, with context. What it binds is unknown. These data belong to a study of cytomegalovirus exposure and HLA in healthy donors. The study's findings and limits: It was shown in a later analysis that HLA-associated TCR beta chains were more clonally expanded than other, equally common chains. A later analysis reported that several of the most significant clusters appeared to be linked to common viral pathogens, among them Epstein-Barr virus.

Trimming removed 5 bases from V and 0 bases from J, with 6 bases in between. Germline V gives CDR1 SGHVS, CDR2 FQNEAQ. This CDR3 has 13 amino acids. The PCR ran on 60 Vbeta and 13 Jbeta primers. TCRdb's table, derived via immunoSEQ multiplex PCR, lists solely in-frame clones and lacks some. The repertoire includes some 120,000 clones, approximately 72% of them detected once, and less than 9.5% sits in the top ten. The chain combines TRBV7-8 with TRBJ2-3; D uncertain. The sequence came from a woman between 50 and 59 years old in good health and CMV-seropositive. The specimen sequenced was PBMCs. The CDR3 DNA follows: TGTGCCAGCAGCACTAAGAGCACAGATACGCAGTATTTT. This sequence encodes CASSTKSTDTQYF.